Described below is a single T cell receptor beta chain sequence and its context. The target antigen is unknown. The data originate from a study of T-cell memory formation after mild COVID-19. Study-level background: Clusters were largely donor specific.

Findings and caveats of the study: From day 15 to 85, contracting clones were balanced between CD4 and CD8, whereas later expanders leaned toward CD4+.

MiXCR, run by TCRdb on the 5' RACE reads, gives a single entry per CDR3 protein. The table records about 240,000 distinct CDR3 sequences, approximately 10% of them present only once. The CDR3 covers 14 residues. Germline V lookup: CDR1 LGHNA, CDR2 YNFKEQ. Trimming stripped 0 bases from V and 6 bases from J, with 6 bases between. The receptor was isolated from a man aged 18-30 years who had mild COVID-19 (a few samples of this study predate the infection). Cell type and time point are not known. Sample: PBMCs or a T cell subset sorted from them (not recorded which). The chain recombines TRBV4-2 with TRBJ1-6; D remains unclear. The CDR3 DNA follows: TGTGCCAGCAGCCAAGAACCCACTAATTCACCCCTCCACTTT. This codes for CASSQEPTNSPLHF.